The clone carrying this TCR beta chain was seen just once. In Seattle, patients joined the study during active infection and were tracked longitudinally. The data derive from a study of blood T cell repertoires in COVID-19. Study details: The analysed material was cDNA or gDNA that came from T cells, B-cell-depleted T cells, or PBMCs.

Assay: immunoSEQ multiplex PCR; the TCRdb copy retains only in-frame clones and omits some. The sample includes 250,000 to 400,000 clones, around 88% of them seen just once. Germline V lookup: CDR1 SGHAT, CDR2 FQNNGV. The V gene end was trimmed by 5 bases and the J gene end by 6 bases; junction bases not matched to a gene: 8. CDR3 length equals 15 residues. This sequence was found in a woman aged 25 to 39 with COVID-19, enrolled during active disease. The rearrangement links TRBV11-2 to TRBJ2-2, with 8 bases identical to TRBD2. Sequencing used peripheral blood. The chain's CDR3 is CASSRTSPESGELFF. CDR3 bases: TGTGCCAGCAGCCGGACTAGCCCCGAGTCCGGGGAGCTGTTTTTT.